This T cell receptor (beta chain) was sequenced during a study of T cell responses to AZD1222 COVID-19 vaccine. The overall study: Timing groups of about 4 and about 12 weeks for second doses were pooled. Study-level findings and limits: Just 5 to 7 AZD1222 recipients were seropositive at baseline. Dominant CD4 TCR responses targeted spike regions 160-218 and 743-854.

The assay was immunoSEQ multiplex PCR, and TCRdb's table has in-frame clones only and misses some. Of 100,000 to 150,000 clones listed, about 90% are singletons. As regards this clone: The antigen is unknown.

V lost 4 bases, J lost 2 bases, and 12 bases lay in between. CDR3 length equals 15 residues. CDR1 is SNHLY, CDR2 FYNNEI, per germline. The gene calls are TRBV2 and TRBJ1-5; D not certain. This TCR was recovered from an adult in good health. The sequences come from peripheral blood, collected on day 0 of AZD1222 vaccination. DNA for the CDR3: TGTGCCAGCAGTGCAGAGGCCCTCGGCAATCAGCCCCAGCATTTT. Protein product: CASSAEALGNQPQHF.